These 6 T cell receptor beta chains were sequenced from one sample in a study of T cell changes during pregnancy in multiple sclerosis. Sequencing was performed with immunoSEQ multiplex PCR; in TCRdb, only in-frame clones are kept and a portion is missing. The data show tens of thousands of clones, 94% seen once. Sample: peripheral blood, taken in the second trimester of pregnancy. These TCRs come from a female donor in good health, enrolled as a control in a pregnancy study.

The chain employs TRBV7-9 and TRBJ2-5, with 7 nucleotides matching TRBD1. Germline V lookup: CDR1 SEHNR, CDR2 FQNEAQ (reference sequence). V gave up 5 bases and J gave up 5 bases; unmatched junction bases: 8. This CDR3 is built from 14 residues. CDR3 loop: CASSVGTEWETQYF. The CDR3, as DNA: TGTGCCAGCAGCGTGGGGACAGAATGGGAGACCCAGTACTTC. The whole variable domain, remainder taken from reference TRBV7-9 and TRBJ2-5, is DTGVSQNPRHKITKRGQNVTFRCDPISEHNRLYWYRQTLGQGPEFLTYFQNEAQLEKSRLLSDRFSAERPKGSFSTLEIQRTEQGDSAMYLCASSVGTEWETQYFGPGTRLLVL.

The chain carries TRBV15 and TRBJ2-1; 12 bases are a match to TRBD2. The CDR3 totals 17 residues. Germline trimming cut 5 bases from V and 8 bases from J; bases unmatched to any gene: 13. The V gene's germline CDR1 is LNHNV and CDR2 YYDKDF (reference sequence). CDR3 coding DNA: TGTGCCACCAGCCCGGCGGGGCTAGCGGGAGGGACGTATGAGCAGTTCTTC. It codes for CATSPAGLAGGTYEQFF. Variable domain in full (rest from reference TRBV15 and TRBJ2-1): DAMVIQNPRYQVTQFGKPVTLSCSQTLNHNVMYWYQQKSSQAPKLLFHYYDKDFNNEADTPDNFQSRRPNTSFCFLDIRSPGLGDTAMYLCATSPAGLAGGTYEQFFGPGTRLTVL.

This chain links TRBV11-2 with TRBJ2-3; TRBD2 matches at 7 bases. The junction had 10 bases not matched to a gene; V was cut back by 5 bases and J by 5 bases. Germline values: CDR1 SGHAT, CDR2 FQNNGV. The CDR3 consists of 15 residues. CDR3 in amino acids: CASSISGGGGDTQYF. In DNA, the CDR3 is TGTGCCAGCAGCATATCGGGAGGCGGTGGAGATACGCAGTATTTT.

The J gene is TRBJ2-5, the V gene TRBV6-5; D gene unclear. This CDR3 comprises 10 residues. The germline V gene encodes CDR1 MNHEY and CDR2 SVGAGI. Trimming took 8 bases from V and 4 from J, leaving 5 bases between them. The CDR3 region has the DNA TGTGCCAGCCACGGAGAGACCCAGTACTTC. Translation: CASHGETQYF.

The V call is TRBV28, the J call TRBJ2-1; D uncertain. There are 14 residues in the CDR3. Germline assignment: CDR1 MDHEN and CDR2 SYDVKM. The V gene lost 2 bases and the J gene lost 4 bases, with 9 bases spanning the gap. CDR3 amino acids: CASSLNGPYNEQFF. Written as DNA, the CDR3 is TGTGCCAGCAGTTTAAACGGTCCATACAATGAGCAGTTCTTC.

V gene TRBV7-2 combines with J gene TRBJ1-3; maybe TRBD1 (6 bases). Germline V gene lookup returns CDR1 SGHTA and CDR2 FQGNSA. The V end lost 5 bases, the J end lost 0 bases, and 23 bases lay between the germline ends. CDR3 length: 19 residues. In DNA, the CDR3 is TGTGCCAGCAGCCTAAGCCTAGCCCGGACAGCTTTCTCTGGAAACACCATATATTTT. Its translation is CASSLSLARTAFSGNTIYF.